These 21 T cell receptor beta chains were sequenced from one sample in a study of blood T cells in healthy people across ages. It was with a sample-barcoded 5' primer and a J-beta primer mix that a second PCR of roughly 7 to 12 cycles was run. From the 5' RACE reads, TCRdb called clonotypes with MiXCR, one entry per CDR3 protein. The sample contains some 1,500,000 distinct CDR3 sequences, less than 45% of which appear only once. Sequencing used blood. The receptors come from a woman between 18 and 29 years old in good health.

With respect to this clonotype: One end of the junction does not line up with germline, which may come from a read error. The chain combines TRBV30 with TRBJ1-1; D gene uncertain. CDR3 size: 14 residues. The V gene's germline CDR1 is GTSNPN and CDR2 SVGIG (reference sequence). Here the CDR3 reads CAWSGGAMNTEAYF. The CDR3 bases are TGTGCCTGGAGTGGCGGAGCAATGAACACTGAAGCTTACTTT.

This clonotype was seen more than once but under ten times. J is TRBJ2-7 and V is TRBV25-1, with D unclear. The DNA end favors TRBJ2-5, so the J call may be wrong. Germline CDR1 is MGHDK and CDR2 is SYGVNS. There are 11 residues in the CDR3. CDR3 sequence reads: CASSPAKTQYF. The CDR3 DNA sequence: TGTGCCAGCAGTCCCGCGAAGACCCAGTACTTC.

The chain couples TRBV28 to TRBJ2-3; 12 positions agree with TRBD2. V lost 5 bases to trimming and J lost 5 bases; unmatched junction nucleotides: 14. The CDR3 covers 18 residues. Germline V lookup: CDR1 MDHEN, CDR2 SYDVKM. The CDR3 nucleotides read TGTGCCAGCAGTCCCCCCCTTTCTAGCGGGAGGGCCCAAGATACGCAGTATTTT. This encodes CASSPPLSSGRAQDTQYF.

In DNA, the CDR3 is TGCAGCGTACTGGGACTAGCGGGATACGCGACCTACGAGCAGTACTTC. Translating gives CSVLGLAGYATYEQYF. The V and J genes are TRBV29-1 and TRBJ2-7, with 13 bases that match TRBD2. Germline CDR1 SQVTM, CDR2 ANQGSEA. The V gene end was trimmed by 6 bases and the J gene end by 2 bases; junction bases not matched to a gene: 10. The CDR3 is 16 residues long.

The CDR3 sequence is CASRPTFSYEQYF. Written as DNA, the CDR3 is TGTGCCAGCAGACCGACATTCTCCTACGAGCAGTACTTC. The J gene is TRBJ2-7, the V gene TRBV7-2; D gene ambiguous. The CDR3 sequence is 13 residues long. CDR1 is SGHTA and CDR2 is FQGNSA in the germline V gene. Trimming left V 6 bases short and J 0 bases short, with 9 bases between.

This chain uses TRBV20-1 with TRBJ1-6; D is unclear. The CDR3 runs 14 residues. The V and J ends lost 6 bases and 0 bases respectively, with 9 bases between them. Germline loops: CDR1 DFQATT, CDR2 SNEGSKA (reference sequence). DNA for the CDR3: TGCAGTGCGCTGGAGAGCTCCTATAATTCACCCCTCCACTTT. It specifies CSALESSYNSPLHF.

This clonotype showed up just a few times. V usage is TRBV6-2 or TRBV6-3 and J usage is TRBJ2-1; 7 bases line up with TRBD2. This CDR3 has 16 residues. The trim removed 5 bases at V and 3 bases at J, leaving 10 bases unmatched. Looked up from germline, CDR1 is MNHEY and CDR2 is SVGEGT. DNA of the CDR3: TGTGCCAGCAGTACTATACCGGGAGGTCTCTACAATGAGCAGTTCTTC. It yields the protein CASSTIPGGLYNEQFF.

CDR3 DNA sequence: TGTGCCACCTCAGCCTTAGGGACAAGCACAGATACGCAGTATTTT. This sequence encodes CATSALGTSTDTQYF. The chain carries TRBV24-1 and TRBJ2-3; a weak D match, TRBD1 (6 bases). CDR3 size: 15 residues. Germline assignment: CDR1 KGHDR and CDR2 SFDVKD. V was cut by 9 bases and J by 0 bases, with 15 bases left in between.

This chain connects TRBV27 to TRBJ2-3; D is undetermined. This CDR3 contains 15 residues. Germline V gene data show CDR1 as MNHEY and CDR2 as SMNVEV (reference sequence). V was clipped by 5 bases and J by 0 bases, with 12 bases between them. The CDR3 sequence: CASSVTDSSTDTQYF. The CDR3 nucleotides are TGTGCCAGCAGTGTCACAGACTCCAGCACAGATACGCAGTATTTT.

In its sample, this clonotype was seen many times. One end of the junction fails to match germline, which may point to a read error. This CDR3 reads CASSLTGTPYEQYF. CDR3 bases: TGTGCCAGCAGTCTCACAGGGACCCCCTACGAGCAGTACTTC. This chain links TRBV5-1 with TRBJ2-7, with a possible D match to TRBD1 (6 bases). The germline V gene has CDR1 SGHRS and CDR2 YFSETQ. There are 14 residues in the CDR3.

In this sample, this clonotype turned up once. V and J are TRBV29-1 and TRBJ2-1; D possibly corresponds to TRBD2 (6 bases). CDR3 length: 14 residues. Germline CDR1 and CDR2: SQVTM and ANQGSEA. V dropped 6 bases and J dropped 5 bases, with 17 bases sitting between them. Here the CDR3 reads CSVAGHGGNNEQFF. The CDR3 nucleotides read TGCAGCGTAGCCGGACACGGGGGAAACAATGAGCAGTTCTTC.

This clonotype was seen more than once but under ten times. The genes are TRBV4-2 and TRBJ2-3; D might be TRBD2 (5 bases). The V gene's germline CDR1 is LGHNA and CDR2 YNFKEQ. V was trimmed by 2 bases and J by 0 bases, leaving 15 bases between them. This CDR3 has 17 amino acids. CDR3 sequence reads: CASSQNSRTRSTDTQYF. CDR3 bases: TGTGCCAGCAGCCAAAATTCCCGGACTCGAAGCACAGATACGCAGTATTTT.

The J gene is TRBJ1-5, the V gene TRBV15; no reliable D call. This CDR3 has 15 amino acids. Trimming cost V 1 base and J 2 bases, with 9 bases left between them. Germline lookup yields CDR1 LNHNV and CDR2 YYDKDF (reference sequence). CDR3 residues: CATSRVGQGNQPQHF. CDR3 in DNA: TGTGCCACCAGCAGAGTGGGCCAGGGCAATCAGCCCCAGCATTTT.

The genes are TRBV27 and TRBJ2-7; no clear D. The J call may be incorrect, as the DNA end agrees better with TRBJ2-5. The CDR3 has 15 residues. Germline V gene sequence: CDR1 MNHEY, CDR2 SMNVEV (reference sequence). CDR3 sequence: CASSNWQTPGETQYF. In DNA, the CDR3 is TGTGCCAGCAGTAACTGGCAGACTCCTGGGGAGACCCAGTACTTC.

The chain carries TRBV10-3 and TRBJ2-7; D tentatively reads TRBD1 or TRBD2 (6 bases each). This CDR3 comprises 17 residues. Looked up from germline, CDR1 is ENHRY and CDR2 is SYGVKD. Trimming removed 1 base at V and 5 bases at J, with 21 bases between. CDR3 in amino acids: CAISEFREGGLAHEQYF. The CDR3 DNA reads TGTGCCATCAGTGAGTTCCGAGAGGGGGGACTGGCCCACGAGCAGTACTTC.

This clonotype was found many times. CDR3 protein: CSVGRGTYEQYF. CDR3 bases: TGCAGCGTTGGCCGCGGGACCTACGAGCAGTACTTC. The rearrangement joins TRBV29-1 to TRBJ2-7; a possible D gene is TRBD2 (6 bases). This CDR3 contains 12 residues. Trimming cost V 4 bases and J 2 bases, with 9 bases left between them. Germline lookup yields CDR1 SQVTM and CDR2 ANQGSEA.

The chain is built from TRBV30 and TRBJ2-3, with unresolved D. V was cut by 1 base and J by 2 bases, with 10 bases left in between. There are 14 residues in the CDR3. Germline CDR1 is GTSNPN and CDR2 is SVGIG (reference sequence). CDR3 residues: CAWSGWLATDTQYF. Written as DNA, the CDR3 is TGTGCCTGGAGTGGGTGGCTCGCCACAGATACGCAGTATTTT.

The DNA for the CDR3 is TGTGCCAGCAGCCAGGCGAGCGGGAGGGCCGCGGATACGCAGTATTTT. Translating gives CASSQASGRAADTQYF. The V gene is TRBV4-2, the J gene TRBJ2-3; 10 nucleotides match TRBD2. Germline CDR1 LGHNA, CDR2 YNFKEQ. This CDR3 comprises 16 residues. Trimming cost V 3 bases and J 6 bases; bases outside gene matches: 9.

The genes are TRBV7-2 and TRBJ1-2; the D is unclear. Germline V CDR1 and CDR2: SGHTA, FQGNSA. V shed 1 base and J shed 8 bases, with 20 bases lying between them. The CDR3 consists of 16 residues. The CDR3 nucleotides read TGTGCCAGCAGCTTAGATTTTAGGGCAGGAGGGCGAGGCTACACCTTC. This codes for CASSLDFRAGGRGYTF. Full variable domain (outside the CDR3, taken from reference TRBV7-2 and TRBJ1-2): GAGVSQSPSNKVTEKGKDVELRCDPISGHTALYWYRQSLGQGLEFLIYFQGNSAPDKSGLPSDRFSAERTGGSVSTLTIQRTQQEDSAVYLCASSLDFRAGGRGYTFGSGTRLTVV.

CDR3 nucleotide sequence: TGTGCCAGCAGACCGACTAGCGGGGGGGAGTATGAGCAGTTCTTC. It is translated as CASRPTSGGEYEQFF. V gene TRBV6-2 or TRBV6-3 combines with J gene TRBJ2-1; 14 nucleotides line up with TRBD2. CDR3 size: 15 residues. Losses at the gene ends were 6 bases for V and 8 bases for J; bases not matched to a gene: 6. Looked up from germline, CDR1 is MNHEY and CDR2 is SVGEGT.

V and J are TRBV7-2 and TRBJ1-5, with 7 bases matching TRBD1. This CDR3 has 14 residues. Germline V gene sequence: CDR1 SGHTA, CDR2 FQGNSA. V lost 2 bases and J lost 6; bases outside the gene matches: 4. The DNA of the CDR3 is TGTGCCAGCAGCTTAACAACAGGGGTTCAGCCCCAGCATTTT. This codes for CASSLTTGVQPQHF.